This T cell receptor beta chain was sequenced during a study of identifying expanded T cells in peripheral blood. Points from the study as a whole: Variance in clone template counts between approximately 2-week samples significantly increased with total template count across all healthy donors.

Collection occurred without any documented infections or immune events in donors. The V end was cut by 5 bases, the J end by 5 bases, with 16 bases between. The CDR3 is 14 amino acids. Germline assignment: CDR1 SGHTA and CDR2 FQGTGA. Comment on this clone: Its antigen is undetermined.

TCRdb's table, derived via immunoSEQ multiplex PCR, lists solely in-frame clones and lacks some. The table includes around 130,000 clones, 70% to 90% detected once. Sequencing was carried out using blood. This chain links TRBV7-3 with TRBJ2-7; D is uncertain. The clonotype comes from a person between 18 and 75 years old in good health. The CDR3 loop reads CASSPRLAGHEQYF. The DNA of the CDR3 is TGTGCCAGCAGCCCCCGCCTGGCAGGCCACGAGCAGTACTTC.